This T cell receptor beta chain stems from a study of OX40 agonist ivuxolimab in advanced cancers. In the study overall: The drug used for patients, ivuxolimab, was an agonistic anti-OX40 (CD134) antibody. Study results and limitations: On average, CD8+ T cells had more expanded clones than CD4+.

Data came from immunoSEQ multiplex PCR; TCRdb stores just in-frame clones and leaves some out. The table lists approximately 120,000 clones, around 90% of them singletons. Details on this clone: Its antigen remains unknown.

The germline V gene encodes CDR1 MGHRA and CDR2 YSYEKL. This CDR3 is 15 amino acids long. The V end was cut by 1 base, the J end by 4 bases, with 10 bases between. The sample consisted of CD4+ or CD8+ T cells sorted from blood, taken in a trial of the OX40 agonist ivuxolimab. The rearrangement links TRBV4-1 to TRBJ1-4, with a weak D call TRBD1 (5 bases). The sequence derives from an adult with an advanced solid tumor such as melanoma, head and neck, liver or kidney cancer. CDR3 sequence (DNA): TGCGCCAGCAGCCAAGCTAGGGACTTTAATGAAAAACTGTTTTTT. This gives the protein CASSQARDFNEKLFF.